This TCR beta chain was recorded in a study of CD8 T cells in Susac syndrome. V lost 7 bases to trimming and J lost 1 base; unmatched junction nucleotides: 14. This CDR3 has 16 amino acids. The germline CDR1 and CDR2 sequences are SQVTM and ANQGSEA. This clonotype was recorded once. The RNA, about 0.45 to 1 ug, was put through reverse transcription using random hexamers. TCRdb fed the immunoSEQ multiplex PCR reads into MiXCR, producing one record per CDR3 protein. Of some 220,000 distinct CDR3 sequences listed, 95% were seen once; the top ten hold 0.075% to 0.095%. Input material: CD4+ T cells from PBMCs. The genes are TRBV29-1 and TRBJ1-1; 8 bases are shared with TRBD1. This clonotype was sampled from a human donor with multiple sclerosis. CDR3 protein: CSAVRTGTGRNTEAFF. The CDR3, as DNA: TGCAGCGCAGTAAGAACCGGGACAGGTAGGAACACTGAAGCTTTCTTT. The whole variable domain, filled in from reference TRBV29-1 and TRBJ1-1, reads SAVISQKPSRDICQRGTSLTIQCQVDSQVTMMFWYRQQPGQSLTLIATANQGSEATYESGFVIDKFPISRPNLTFSTLTVSNMSPEDSSIYLCSAVRTGTGRNTEAFFGQGTRLTVV.